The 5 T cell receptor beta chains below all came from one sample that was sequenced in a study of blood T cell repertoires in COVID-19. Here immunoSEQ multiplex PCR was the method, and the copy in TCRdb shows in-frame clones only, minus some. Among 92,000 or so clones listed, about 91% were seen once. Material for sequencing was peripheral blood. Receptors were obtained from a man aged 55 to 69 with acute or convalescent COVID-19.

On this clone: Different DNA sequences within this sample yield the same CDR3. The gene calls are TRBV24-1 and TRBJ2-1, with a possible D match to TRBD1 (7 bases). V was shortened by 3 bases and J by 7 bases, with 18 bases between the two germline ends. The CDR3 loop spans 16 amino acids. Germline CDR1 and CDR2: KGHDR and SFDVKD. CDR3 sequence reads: CATSDPAAGGRNEQFF. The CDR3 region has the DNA TGTGCCACCAGTGATCCCGCGGCAGGGGGGAGGAATGAGCAGTTCTTC.

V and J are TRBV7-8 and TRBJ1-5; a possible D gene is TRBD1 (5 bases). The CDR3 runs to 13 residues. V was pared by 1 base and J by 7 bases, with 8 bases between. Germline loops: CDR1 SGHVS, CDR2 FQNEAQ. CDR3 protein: CASSLVRGQPQHF. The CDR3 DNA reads TGTGCCAGCAGCTTAGTAAGGGGACAGCCCCAGCATTTT.

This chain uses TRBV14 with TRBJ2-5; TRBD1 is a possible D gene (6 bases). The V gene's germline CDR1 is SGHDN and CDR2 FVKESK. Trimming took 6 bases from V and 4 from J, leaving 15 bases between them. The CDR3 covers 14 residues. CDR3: CASSSGHPSETQYF. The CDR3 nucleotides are TGTGCCAGCAGTTCGGGACATCCTTCAGAGACCCAGTACTTC.

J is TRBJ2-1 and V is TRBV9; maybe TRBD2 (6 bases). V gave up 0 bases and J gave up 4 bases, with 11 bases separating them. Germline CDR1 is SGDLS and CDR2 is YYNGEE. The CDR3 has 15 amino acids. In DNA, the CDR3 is TGTGCCAGCAGCGTAGAGGGACTGTTGTACAATGAGCAGTTCTTC. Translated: CASSVEGLLYNEQFF.

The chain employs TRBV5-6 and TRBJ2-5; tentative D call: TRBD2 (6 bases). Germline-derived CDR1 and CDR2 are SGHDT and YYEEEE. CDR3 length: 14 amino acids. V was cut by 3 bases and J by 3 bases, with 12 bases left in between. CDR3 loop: CASSSPAGEETQYF. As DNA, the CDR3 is TGTGCCAGCAGCTCCCCAGCGGGTGAAGAGACCCAGTACTTC.